This T cell receptor (beta chain) stems from a study of blood T cell dynamics during melanoma immunotherapy. A note on this clone: Its target is not known.

Profiling relied on immunoSEQ multiplex PCR, and the TCRdb table lists in-frame clones only, not all of them. The data contain nearly 25,000 clones, approximately 90% of them singletons. This sample's time point: pre-treatment baseline. One draw preceded checkpoint blockade; another followed its first cycle at week 3. V lost 0 bases, J lost 5 bases, and 8 bases lay in between. The CDR3 length is 13 residues. Germline V lookup: CDR1 SGHNT, CDR2 YYREEE (reference sequence). Study-level findings and limits: It remained unknown if the driving T cell clones were melanoma-specific.

The source is a human donor with melanoma. The specimen comprised blood, sampled from a patient treated with checkpoint blockade. The chain has TRBV5-4 and TRBJ1-2, with D maybe TRBD1 (6 bases). The CDR3 here is CASSLGGTYGYTF. The DNA of the CDR3 is TGTGCCAGCAGCTTGGGGGGGACATATGGCTACACCTTC.